Included here is one T cell receptor beta chain sequence, with context. Its antigen has not been determined. No much larger clonotype is one base removed from it; base qualities were not supplied. This entry comes from a study of T cell changes during pregnancy in multiple sclerosis (dated 2019 in TCRdb). In terms of the full investigation: Changes in the T cell repertoire over the course of pregnancy were examined in this study in women with multiple sclerosis.

The V end gives up 7 bases and the J end 3 bases, leaving 7 bases in the junction not matched to a gene. The cysteine opens and the phenylalanine closes a CDR3 of 14 amino acids. CDR3 DNA is the only sequence kept; it has 42 bases, read in frame from the first base. The germline V gene (reference sequence) specifies LNHNV as CDR1 and YYDKDF as CDR2. The library was prepared using the immunoSEQ multiplex PCR assay. TCRdb limited this immuneACCESS table to in-frame rearrangements with V and J called. A share of clones is missing; checked studies link under half to unresolved V genes, and the rest is unexplained. Here the sample has 35,000 to 55,000 clones; more than 75% occur a single time. Clones ranked in the top ten supply under 6% of the sample.

Rearrangement joined TRBV15 to TRBJ1-2, with 8 middle bases fitting TRBD1. This material consisted of CD8+ T cells from peripheral blood mononuclear cells, taken after pregnancy. The receptor was isolated from a female donor in good health, enrolled as a control in a pregnancy study. The nucleotides read TGTGCCACCAAGGACAGGGAGCTTGACTATGGCTACACCTTC. It is translated as CATKDRELDYGYTF.